This T cell receptor beta chain was identified in a study of T-cell memory formation after mild COVID-19. Study details: TCR clusters mostly belonged to single donors. Overall study findings and caveats: CD4+ contracting clones were found mainly in CM and EM, and CD8+ ones in EMRA.

It was 5'RACE with constant-segment primers that produced the TCR alpha and TCR beta cDNA libraries, which carried sample barcodes and UMIs. TCRdb reanalysed the 5' RACE reads using MiXCR and keeps one entry per CDR3 protein. The sample contains 350,000 to 550,000 distinct CDR3 sequences, 18% of which appear only once. At least ten counts were recorded for this clonotype. The antigen is undetermined. This CDR3 spans 11 amino acids. The germline CDR1 and CDR2 sequences are MNHEY and SVGEGT. V shed 7 bases and J shed 10 bases, with 11 bases lying between them. The V and J genes are TRBV6-2 or TRBV6-3 and TRBJ2-1; the D gene is possibly TRBD2 (6 bases). The receptor's source is a man younger than 35 who had mild COVID-19 (a few samples of this study predate the infection). Cell type and time point are not known. The sequenced material came from PBMCs or a T cell subset sorted from them (not recorded which). CDR3 amino acids: CASNGGVEQFF. DNA of the CDR3: TGTGCCAGCAACGGGGGAGTCGAGCAGTTCTTC.